The entry below gives a single T cell receptor beta chain sequence along with its context. This specimen belongs to a study of blood T cell repertoires in COVID-19. Trimming removed 1 base from V and 1 base from J, with 7 bases in between. This CDR3 is built from 13 residues. Per germline, CDR1 SQVTM and CDR2 ANQGSEA. Only in-frame clones appear in the TCRdb table, and some are missing; sequencing was by immunoSEQ multiplex PCR. The sample gives some 85,000 clones, 75% to 90% of which show up once; less than 20% is in the top ten. This clonotype was obtained from a woman older than 75 with acute or convalescent COVID-19. The chain links TRBV29-1 to TRBJ2-5, with D hard to call. Sequenced input: peripheral blood. This CDR3 reads CSVEGPSQETQYF. CDR3 sequence (DNA): TGCAGCGTTGAAGGGCCCAGCCAAGAGACCCAGTACTTC.